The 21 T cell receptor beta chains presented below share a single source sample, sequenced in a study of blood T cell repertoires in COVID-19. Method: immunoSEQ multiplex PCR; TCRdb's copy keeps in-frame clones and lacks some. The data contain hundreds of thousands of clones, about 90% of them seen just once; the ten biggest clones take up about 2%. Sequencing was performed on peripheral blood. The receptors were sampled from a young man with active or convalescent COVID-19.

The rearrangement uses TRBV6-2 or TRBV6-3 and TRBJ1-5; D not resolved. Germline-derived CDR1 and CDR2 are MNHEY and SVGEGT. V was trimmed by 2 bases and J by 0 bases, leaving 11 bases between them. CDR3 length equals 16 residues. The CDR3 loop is CASSYTPYFSNQPQHF. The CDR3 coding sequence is TGTGCCAGCAGTTACACTCCTTATTTTAGCAATCAGCCCCAGCATTTT.

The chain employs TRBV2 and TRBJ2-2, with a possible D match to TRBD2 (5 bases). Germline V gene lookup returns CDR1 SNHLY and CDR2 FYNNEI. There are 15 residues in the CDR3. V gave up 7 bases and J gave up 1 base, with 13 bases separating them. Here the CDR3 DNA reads TGTGCCAGCAAGTTGGGCCGGGGGAACACCGGGGAGCTGTTTTTT. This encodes CASKLGRGNTGELFF.

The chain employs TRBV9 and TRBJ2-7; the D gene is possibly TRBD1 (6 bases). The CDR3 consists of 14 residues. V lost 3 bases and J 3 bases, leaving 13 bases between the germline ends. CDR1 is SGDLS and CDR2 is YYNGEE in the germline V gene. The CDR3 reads CASSAGARLYEQYF. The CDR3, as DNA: TGTGCCAGCAGCGCAGGGGCAAGGCTCTACGAGCAGTACTTC.

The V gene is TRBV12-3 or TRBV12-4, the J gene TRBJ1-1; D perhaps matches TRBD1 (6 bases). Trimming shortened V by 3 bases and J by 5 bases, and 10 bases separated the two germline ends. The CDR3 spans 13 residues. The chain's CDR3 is CASSLMDRTEAFF. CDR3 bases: TGTGCCAGCAGTTTGATGGACAGAACTGAAGCTTTCTTT.

CDR3 sequence: CASSLVSTSGLEAKNIQYF. In nucleotides, the CDR3 is TGTGCCAGCAGCTTAGTCTCGACTAGCGGGCTCGAGGCCAAAAACATTCAGTACTTC. The chain employs TRBV13 and TRBJ2-4, with 10 bases matching TRBD2. CDR3 length equals 19 residues. In germline, CDR1 is PRHDT, CDR2 FYEKMQ (reference sequence). The V and J ends lost 1 base and 1 base, in that order; junction bases with no gene match: 10.

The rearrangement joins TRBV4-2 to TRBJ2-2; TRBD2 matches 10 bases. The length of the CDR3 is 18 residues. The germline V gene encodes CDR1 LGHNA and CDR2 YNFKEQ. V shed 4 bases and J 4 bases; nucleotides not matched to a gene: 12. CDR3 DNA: TGTGCCAGCAGCCCCGGGGCCAAGCGGGAGGGCCGCACCGGGGAGCTGTTTTTT. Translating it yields CASSPGAKREGRTGELFF.

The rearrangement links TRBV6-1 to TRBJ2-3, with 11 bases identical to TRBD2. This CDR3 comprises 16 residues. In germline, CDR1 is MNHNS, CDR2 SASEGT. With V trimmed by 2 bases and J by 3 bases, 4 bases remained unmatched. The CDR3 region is CASSEWTSGRTDTQYF. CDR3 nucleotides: TGTGCCAGCAGTGAATGGACTAGCGGGCGAACAGATACGCAGTATTTT.

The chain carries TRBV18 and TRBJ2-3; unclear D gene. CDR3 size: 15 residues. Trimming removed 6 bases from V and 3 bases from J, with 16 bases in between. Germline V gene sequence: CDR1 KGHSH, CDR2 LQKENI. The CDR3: CASSKSQTRTDTQYF. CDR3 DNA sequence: TGTGCCAGCTCCAAATCTCAAACGAGAACAGATACGCAGTATTTT.

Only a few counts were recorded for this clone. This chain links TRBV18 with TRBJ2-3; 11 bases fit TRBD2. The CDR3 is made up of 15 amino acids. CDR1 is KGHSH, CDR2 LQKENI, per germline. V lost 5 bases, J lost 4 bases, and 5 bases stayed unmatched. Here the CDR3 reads CASSSTSGRADTQYF. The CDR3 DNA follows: TGTGCCAGCTCATCAACTAGCGGGAGAGCAGATACGCAGTATTTT.

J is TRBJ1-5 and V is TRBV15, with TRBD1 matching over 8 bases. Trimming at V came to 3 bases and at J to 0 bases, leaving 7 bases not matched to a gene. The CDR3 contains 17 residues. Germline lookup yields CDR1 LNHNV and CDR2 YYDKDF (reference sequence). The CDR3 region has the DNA TGTGCCACCAGCAGGGACAGGGCAGGTCTTAGCAATCAGCCCCAGCATTTT. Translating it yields CATSRDRAGLSNQPQHF.

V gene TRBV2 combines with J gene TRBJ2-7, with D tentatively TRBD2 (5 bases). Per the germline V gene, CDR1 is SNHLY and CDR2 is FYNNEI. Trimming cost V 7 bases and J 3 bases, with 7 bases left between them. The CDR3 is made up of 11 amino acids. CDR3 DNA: TGTGCCAGCACTGGAGGCTACGAGCAGTACTTC. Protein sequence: CASTGGYEQYF.

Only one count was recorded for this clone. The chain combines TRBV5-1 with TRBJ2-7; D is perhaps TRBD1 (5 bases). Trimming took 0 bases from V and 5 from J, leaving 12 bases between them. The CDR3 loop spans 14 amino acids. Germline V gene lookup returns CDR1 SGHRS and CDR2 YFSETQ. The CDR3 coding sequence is TGCGCCAGCAGCTTGGAGCCAGGGTTGAACGAGCAGTACTTC. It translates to CASSLEPGLNEQYF.

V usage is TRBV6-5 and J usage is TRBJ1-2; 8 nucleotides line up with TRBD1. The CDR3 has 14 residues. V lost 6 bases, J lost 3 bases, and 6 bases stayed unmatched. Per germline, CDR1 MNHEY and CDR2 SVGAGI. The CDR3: CASRNTGGDYGYTF. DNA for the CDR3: TGTGCCAGCAGAAATACAGGGGGGGACTATGGCTACACCTTC.

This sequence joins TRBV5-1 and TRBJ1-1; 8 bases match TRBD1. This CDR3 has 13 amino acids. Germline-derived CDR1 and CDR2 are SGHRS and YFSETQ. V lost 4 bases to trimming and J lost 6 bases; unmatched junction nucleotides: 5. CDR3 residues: CASSQGQGAEAFF. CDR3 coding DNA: TGCGCCAGCAGCCAAGGACAGGGTGCTGAAGCTTTCTTT.

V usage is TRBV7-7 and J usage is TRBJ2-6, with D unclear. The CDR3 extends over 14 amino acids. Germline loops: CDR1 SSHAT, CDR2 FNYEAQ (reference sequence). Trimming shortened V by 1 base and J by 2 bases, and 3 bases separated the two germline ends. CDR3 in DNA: TGTGCCAGCAGCTTAGGTACTGGGGCCAACGTCCTGACTTTC. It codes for CASSLGTGANVLTF.

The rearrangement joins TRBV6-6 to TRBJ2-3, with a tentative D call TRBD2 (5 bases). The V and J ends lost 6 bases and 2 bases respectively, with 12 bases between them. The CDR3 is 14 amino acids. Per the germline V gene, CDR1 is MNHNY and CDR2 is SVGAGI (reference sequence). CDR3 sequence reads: CASSLRGYTDTQYF. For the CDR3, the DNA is TGTGCCAGCAGCCTCCGGGGTTACACAGATACGCAGTATTTT.

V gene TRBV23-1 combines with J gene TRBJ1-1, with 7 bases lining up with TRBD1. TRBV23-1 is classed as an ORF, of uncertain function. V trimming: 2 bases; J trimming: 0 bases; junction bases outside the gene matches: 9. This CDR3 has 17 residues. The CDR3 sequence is CASSQGGTDEMNTEAFF. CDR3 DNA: TGCGCCAGCAGTCAAGGAGGGACAGATGAAATGAACACTGAAGCTTTCTTT.

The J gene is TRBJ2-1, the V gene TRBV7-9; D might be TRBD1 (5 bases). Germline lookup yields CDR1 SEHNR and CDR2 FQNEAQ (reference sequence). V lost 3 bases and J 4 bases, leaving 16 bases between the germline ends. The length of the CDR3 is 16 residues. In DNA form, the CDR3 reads TGTGCCAGCAGCTTCCCCGACAGTGCGACTTACAATGAGCAGTTCTTC. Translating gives CASSFPDSATYNEQFF. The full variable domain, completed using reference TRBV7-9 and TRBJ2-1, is DTGVSQNPRHKITKRGQNVTFRCDPISEHNRLYWYRQTLGQGPEFLTYFQNEAQLEKSRLLSDRFSAERPKGSFSTLEIQRTEQGDSAMYLCASSFPDSATYNEQFFGPGTRLTVL.

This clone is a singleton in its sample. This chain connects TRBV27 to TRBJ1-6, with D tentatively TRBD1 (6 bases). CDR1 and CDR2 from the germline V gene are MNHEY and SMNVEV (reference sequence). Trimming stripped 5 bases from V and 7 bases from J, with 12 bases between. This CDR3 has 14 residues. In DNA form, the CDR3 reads TGTGCCAGCAGTCCCAAGGGACAAAATTCACCCCTCCACTTT. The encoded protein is CASSPKGQNSPLHF.

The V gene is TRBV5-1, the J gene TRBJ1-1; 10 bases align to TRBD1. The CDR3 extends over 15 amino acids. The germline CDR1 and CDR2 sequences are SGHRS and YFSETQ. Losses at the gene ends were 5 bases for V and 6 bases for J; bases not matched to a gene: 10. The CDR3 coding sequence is TGCGCCAGCAGGTTAAAGACAGGGGGCAGCCCTGAAGCTTTCTTT. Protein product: CASRLKTGGSPEAFF.

The CDR3 is CASSPGLGFYNEQFF. CDR3 bases: TGTGCCAGCAGCCCGGGACTAGGCTTCTACAATGAGCAGTTCTTC. This chain links TRBV9 with TRBJ2-1, with TRBD2 matching over 8 bases. The CDR3 consists of 15 residues. Germline assignment: CDR1 SGDLS and CDR2 YYNGEE. V lost 4 bases to trimming and J lost 3 bases; unmatched junction nucleotides: 6. Together with reference TRBV9 and TRBJ2-1, the CDR3 gives the full variable domain: DSGVTQTPKHLITATGQRVTLRCSPRSGDLSVYWYQQSLDQGLQFLIQYYNGEERAKGNILERFSAQQFPDLHSELNLSSLELGDSALYFCASSPGLGFYNEQFFGPGTRLTVL.